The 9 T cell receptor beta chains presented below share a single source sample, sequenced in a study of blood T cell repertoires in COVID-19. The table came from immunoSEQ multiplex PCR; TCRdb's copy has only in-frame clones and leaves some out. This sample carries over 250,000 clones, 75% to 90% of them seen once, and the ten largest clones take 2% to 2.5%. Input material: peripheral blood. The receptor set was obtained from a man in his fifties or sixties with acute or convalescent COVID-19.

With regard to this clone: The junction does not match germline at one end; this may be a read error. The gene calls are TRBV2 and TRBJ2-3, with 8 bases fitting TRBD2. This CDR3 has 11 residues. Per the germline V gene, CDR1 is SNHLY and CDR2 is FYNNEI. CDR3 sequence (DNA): TGTGCCAGCACGGGTGGTAGCGGGGAGATTTTT. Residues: CASTGGSGEIF.

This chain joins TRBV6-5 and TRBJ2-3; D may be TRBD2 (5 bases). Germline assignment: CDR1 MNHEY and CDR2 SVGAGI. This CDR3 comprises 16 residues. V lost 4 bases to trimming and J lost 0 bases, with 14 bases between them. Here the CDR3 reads CASSFSTRGSTDTQYF. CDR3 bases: TGTGCCAGCAGTTTTTCCACCCGAGGGAGCACAGATACGCAGTATTTT.

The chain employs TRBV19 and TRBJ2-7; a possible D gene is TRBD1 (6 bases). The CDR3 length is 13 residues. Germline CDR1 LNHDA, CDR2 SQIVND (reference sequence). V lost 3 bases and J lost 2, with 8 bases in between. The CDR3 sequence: CASSIPGAYEQYF. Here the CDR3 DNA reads TGTGCCAGTAGTATCCCAGGGGCCTACGAGCAGTACTTC. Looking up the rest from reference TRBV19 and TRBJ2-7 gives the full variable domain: DGGITQSPKYLFRKEGQNVTLSCEQNLNHDAMYWYRQDPGQGLRLIYYSQIVNDFQKGDIAEGYSVSREKKESFPLTVTSAQKNPTAFYLCASSIPGAYEQYFGPGTRLTVT.

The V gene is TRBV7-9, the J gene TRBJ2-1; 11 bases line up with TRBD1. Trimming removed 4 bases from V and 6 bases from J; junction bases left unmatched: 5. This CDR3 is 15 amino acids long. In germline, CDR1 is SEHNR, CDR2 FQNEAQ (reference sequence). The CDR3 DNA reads TGTGCCAGCAGCTCCGGACAGGGGGCGGTCAATGAGCAGTTCTTC. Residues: CASSSGQGAVNEQFF.

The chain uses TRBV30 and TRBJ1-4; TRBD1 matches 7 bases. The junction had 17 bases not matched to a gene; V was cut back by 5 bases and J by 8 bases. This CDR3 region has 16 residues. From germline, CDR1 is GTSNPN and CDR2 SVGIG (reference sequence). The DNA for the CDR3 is TGTGCCTGGTCACCCGACGCCGGGACAGTGGGCGAAAAACTGTTTTTT. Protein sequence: CAWSPDAGTVGEKLFF.

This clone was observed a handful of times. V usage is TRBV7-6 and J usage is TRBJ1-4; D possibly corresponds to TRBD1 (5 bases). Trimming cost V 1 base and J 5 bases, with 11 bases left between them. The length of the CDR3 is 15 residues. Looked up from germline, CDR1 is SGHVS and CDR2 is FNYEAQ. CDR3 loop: CASSLGQSINEKLFF. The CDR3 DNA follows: TGTGCCAGCAGCTTAGGACAGAGTATAAATGAAAAACTGTTTTTT.

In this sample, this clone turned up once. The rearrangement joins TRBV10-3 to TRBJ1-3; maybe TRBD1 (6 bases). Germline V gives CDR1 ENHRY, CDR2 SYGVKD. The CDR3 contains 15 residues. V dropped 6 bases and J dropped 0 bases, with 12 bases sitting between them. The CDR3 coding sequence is TGTGCCATCAGGAGGGACACCGCCTCTGGAAACACCATATATTTT. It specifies CAIRRDTASGNTIYF.

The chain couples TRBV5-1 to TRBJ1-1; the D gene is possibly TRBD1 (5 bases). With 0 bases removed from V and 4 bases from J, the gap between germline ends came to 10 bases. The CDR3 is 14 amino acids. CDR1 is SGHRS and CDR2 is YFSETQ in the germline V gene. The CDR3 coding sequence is TGCGCCAGCAGCTTGGCACGGGGGAGCACTGAAGCTTTCTTT. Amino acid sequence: CASSLARGSTEAFF.

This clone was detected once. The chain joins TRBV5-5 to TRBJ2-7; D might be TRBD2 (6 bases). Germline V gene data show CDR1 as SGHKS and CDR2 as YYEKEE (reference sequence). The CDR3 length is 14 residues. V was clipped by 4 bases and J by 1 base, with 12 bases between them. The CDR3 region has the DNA TGTGCCAGCAGCCAGGACGGGGGTTCCTACGAGCAGTACTTC. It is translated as CASSQDGGSYEQYF. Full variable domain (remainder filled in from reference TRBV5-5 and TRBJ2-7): DAGVTQSPTHLIKTRGQQVTLRCSPISGHKSVSWYQQVLGQGPQFIFQYYEKEERGRGNFPDRFSARQFPNYSSELNVNALLLGDSALYLCASSQDGGSYEQYFGPGTRLTVT.